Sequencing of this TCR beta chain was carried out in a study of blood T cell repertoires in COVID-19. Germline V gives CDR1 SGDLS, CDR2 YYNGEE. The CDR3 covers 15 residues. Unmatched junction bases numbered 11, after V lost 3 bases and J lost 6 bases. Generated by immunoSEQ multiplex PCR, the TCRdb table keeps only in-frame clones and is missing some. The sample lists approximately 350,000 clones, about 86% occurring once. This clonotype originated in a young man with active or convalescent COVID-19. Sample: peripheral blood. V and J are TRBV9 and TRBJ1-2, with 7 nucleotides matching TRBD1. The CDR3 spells CASSGQGGESNGYTF. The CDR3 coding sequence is TGTGCCAGCAGCGGGCAGGGGGGTGAGAGTAATGGCTACACCTTC.